Listed below are T cell receptor beta chains from one sample, sequenced in a study of shared clonotypes between healthy human individuals. Assay: immunoSEQ multiplex PCR; the TCRdb copy retains only in-frame clones and omits some. The sample lists nearly 2 million clones, about 95% seen once, with more than 0.9% in the top ten. Material for sequencing was naive CD8+ T cells sorted from blood. The receptors come from a man between 18 and 35 years old in good health. CDR3s include the opening cysteine and the closing phenylalanine or tryptophan. Fields, in order: CDR3 protein, CDR3 DNA, V gene, D gene, clone size, J gene. D genes are given only for firm matches. Clone size is given for some rows only: seen once, a few or many times, or a class if the clone is expanded.

CASSLALGTLSYNEQFF TGCGCCAGCAGCTTGGCCCTCGGGACACTCTCCTACAATGAGCAGTTCTTC TRBV5-1 NA NA TRBJ2-1
CASSLYRDIYEQYF TGTGCCAGCAGCCTGTACCGGGACATTTACGAGCAGTACTTC TRBV7-9 NA NA TRBJ2-7
CASSQGQGYTEAFF TGCGCCAGCAGCCAAGGGCAGGGTTACACTGAAGCTTTCTTT TRBV4-1 NA NA TRBJ1-1
CASSISIGGYNSPLHF TGTGCCAGCAGCATATCGATTGGGGGATATAATTCACCCCTCCACTTT TRBV7-8 NA NA TRBJ1-6
CSVAPGQGYEQYF TGCAGCGTTGCCCCGGGGCAGGGGTACGAGCAGTACTTC TRBV29-1 NA once TRBJ2-7
CASNGQGETQYF TGTGCCAGCAACGGACAGGGGGAGACCCAGTACTTC TRBV6-6 TRBD1 NA TRBJ2-5
CAISESGTSGITDTQYF TGTGCCATCAGTGAGTCCGGGACTAGCGGGATCACAGATACGCAGTATTTT TRBV10-3 TRBD2 NA TRBJ2-3
CASSPGTSVYNEQFF TGTGCCAGCAGCCCCGGGACTAGCGTCTACAATGAGCAGTTCTTC TRBV5-4 TRBD2 NA TRBJ2-1
CASSLKGLAEAFF TGTGCCAGCAGTTTGAAGGGTTTGGCTGAAGCTTTCTTT TRBV27 NA NA TRBJ1-1
CASSFRGSTEAFF TGTGCCAGCAGCTTTAGGGGTAGCACTGAAGCTTTCTTT TRBV5-4 NA NA TRBJ1-1
CATTPGGFDYGYTF TGTGCCACCACCCCAGGGGGGTTTGACTATGGCTACACCTTC TRBV15 TRBD1 NA TRBJ1-2
CASSQDPHAGESETQYF TGCGCCAGCAGCCAAGATCCCCACGCGGGAGAGTCTGAGACCCAGTACTTC TRBV4-3 TRBD2 NA TRBJ2-5
CASSWGDTGELFF TGTGCCAGCAGCTGGGGGGACACCGGGGAGCTGTTTTTT TRBV27 NA NA TRBJ2-2
CASNPRQPNNSPLHF TGTGCCAGCAACCCCAGACAGCCCAATAATTCACCCCTCCACTTT TRBV27 NA once TRBJ1-6
CASSSDVRYEQYF TGTGCCAGCAGTTCGGACGTCCGCTACGAGCAGTACTTC TRBV27 NA NA TRBJ2-7
CASSWGGSYEQYF TGTGCCAGCAGCTGGGGTGGCTCCTACGAGCAGTACTTC TRBV5-4 NA NA TRBJ2-7
CASGRTGVDTGELFF TGTGCCAGCGGTAGGACAGGGGTGGACACCGGGGAGCTGTTTTTT TRBV2 TRBD1 few TRBJ2-2
CASSLNLGGAHEQYF TGTGCCAGCAGTTTAAATCTGGGGGGGGCCCACGAGCAGTACTTC TRBV28 NA NA TRBJ2-7
CATSSILDSNQPQHF TGTGCCACCAGCAGCATTCTGGATAGCAATCAGCCCCAGCATTTT TRBV15 NA NA TRBJ1-5
CASSIAPGGNTGELFF TGTGCCAGTAGTATAGCCCCCGGAGGGAACACCGGGGAGCTGTTTTTT TRBV19 NA NA TRBJ2-2
CASSLGQGLSYEQYF TGTGCCAGCAGTTTGGGACAGGGGCTCTCCTACGAGCAGTACTTC TRBV27 TRBD1 NA TRBJ2-7
CASSFRGSGELFF TGTGCCAGCAGTTTCCGAGGGTCCGGGGAGCTGTTTTTT TRBV28 NA NA TRBJ2-2
CASSILSSDNEQFF TGTGCCAGTAGTATTCTGTCTTCTGACAATGAGCAGTTCTTC TRBV19 NA NA TRBJ2-1
CATMDEGRREKLFF TGTGCCACCATGGACGAGGGGCGGCGGGAAAAACTGTTTTTT TRBV10-3 NA NA TRBJ1-4
CASSQGLAGGYEQYF TGTGCCAGCAGCCAAGGACTAGCGGGAGGGTACGAGCAGTACTTC TRBV5-6 TRBD2 NA TRBJ2-7
CASSQRTWGSSTDTQYF TGCGCCAGCAGCCAGAGGACGTGGGGTTCTAGCACAGATACGCAGTATTTT TRBV4-1 NA NA TRBJ2-3